The 22 T cell receptor beta chains listed next were all sequenced from one sample in a study of T cells in Graves' hyperthyroidism and ophthalmopathy. Amplification targeted TCR beta CDR3 regions from RNA transcripts. The TCR CDR3 first-round RT-PCR relied on the HTBI primer set. TCRdb used MiXCR to reprocess the multiplex PCR reads, holding one entry per CDR3 protein. The table records around 800,000 distinct CDR3 sequences, approximately 40% of them present only once. Sequenced material: blood. The receptors stem from a man aged 18 to 29 with Graves' hyperthyroidism.

This clonotype was observed many times. V gene TRBV7-8 combines with J gene TRBJ1-6, with 7 positions matching TRBD1. Germline-derived CDR1 and CDR2 are SGHVS and FQNEAQ. Losses at the gene ends were 1 base for V and 9 bases for J; bases not matched to a gene: 9. CDR3 length: 16 amino acids. CDR3 in amino acids: CASSLEIGTDTSPLHF. In nucleotides, the CDR3 is TGTGCCAGCAGCTTAGAAATCGGGACAGACACTTCACCCCTCCACTTT.

This clonotype was seen ten or more times. CDR3 loop: CASSEGQIPHNQPQHF. The CDR3 nucleotides read TGTGCCAGTAGTGAAGGGCAGATACCGCACAATCAGCCCCAGCATTTT. The chain recombines TRBV19 with TRBJ1-5; D gene ambiguous. The CDR3 is 16 residues long. V lost 5 bases and J lost 3, with 17 bases in between. The V gene's germline CDR1 is LNHDA and CDR2 SQIVND (reference sequence).

As regards this clonotype: With a much larger clone just one base away, this may be a read error. J is TRBJ2-5 and V is TRBV25-1; D is possibly TRBD1 or TRBD2 (5 bases each). The CDR3 has 13 amino acids. Between the trimmed V and J ends, which lost 8 bases and 4 bases, there was a span of 14 bases. Germline V gene data show CDR1 as MGHDK and CDR2 as SYGVNS. CDR3 protein: CASGWGYLETQYF. CDR3 nucleotide sequence: TGTGCCAGCGGGTGGGGGTACCTAGAGACCCAGTACTTC.

To note about this clonotype: With a much larger clone just one base away, this may be a read error. It is likely a read error, because the conserved phenylalanine at the end of the CDR3 is missing. The V and J genes are TRBV7-9 and TRBJ1-1, with D uncertain. Germline V lookup: CDR1 SEHNR, CDR2 FQNEAQ (reference sequence). Trimming cost V 5 bases and J 5 bases, with 12 bases left between them. CDR3 length: 13 residues. The CDR3 here is CASSGEWETEAFL. The CDR3 coding sequence is TGTGCCAGCAGCGGGGAGTGGGAAACTGAAGCTTTCCTT.

The gene calls are TRBV19 and TRBJ2-5; D might be TRBD1 or TRBD2, each matching 5 bases. Germline loops: CDR1 LNHDA, CDR2 SQIVND (reference sequence). Trimming removed 10 bases from V and 11 bases from J, with 26 bases in between. The CDR3 consists of 14 residues. This CDR3 reads CANSNPGRRNEQYF. The CDR3 nucleotides read TGTGCCAATAGCAACCCGGGACGGAGGAATGAGCAGTACTTC.

Regarding this clonotype: A much larger clone differs by one base, so this may be a read error. The chain has TRBV7-9 and TRBJ1-1, with D unresolved. The CDR3 is 11 amino acids. The V gene's germline CDR1 is SEHNR and CDR2 FQNEAQ (reference sequence). The DNA for the CDR3 is TGTGCTACCGGGTTGAGCACTGAAGCTTTCTTT. It is translated as CATGLSTEAFF.

This clonotype showed up just a few times. This sequence joins TRBV7-2 and TRBJ1-5; 9 bases fit TRBD1. V lost 5 bases to trimming and J lost 4 bases; unmatched junction nucleotides: 9. This CDR3 is 16 amino acids long. Looked up from germline, CDR1 is SGHTA and CDR2 is FQGNSA. CDR3 sequence: CASSGTGTGWNQPQHF. CDR3 in DNA: TGTGCCAGCAGCGGCACCGGGACAGGGTGGAATCAGCCCCAGCATTTT.

The rearrangement joins TRBV29-1 to TRBJ1-1, with a tentative D call TRBD1 (5 bases). In germline, CDR1 is SQVTM, CDR2 ANQGSEA. V was cut by 8 bases and J by 3 bases, with 16 bases left in between. The CDR3 consists of 13 residues. CDR3 bases: TGCAGCAGTTACACAGGAACGGACACTGAAGCTTTCTTT. This codes for CSSYTGTDTEAFF. The full variable domain, in which reference TRBV29-1 and TRBJ1-1 provide the parts outside the CDR3, is SAVISQKPSRDICQRGTSLTIQCQVDSQVTMMFWYRQQPGQSLTLIATANQGSEATYESGFVIDKFPISRPNLTFSTLTVSNMSPEDSSIYLCSSYTGTDTEAFFGQGTRLTVV.

Comment on this clonotype: Since a much larger clone is just one base distant, this may be a read error. The gene calls are TRBV20-1 and TRBJ2-7; D assignment may be TRBD1 or TRBD2 (5 bases each). The CDR3 has 12 residues. Germline loops: CDR1 DFQATT, CDR2 SNEGSKA (reference sequence). The CDR3 DNA reads TGCAGTGCACCCGGGACGCTATACGGGCAGTACTTC. This encodes CSAPGTLYGQYF.

This chain joins TRBV10-3 and TRBJ2-7; 8 nucleotides line up with TRBD1. Germline V gene data show CDR1 as ENHRY and CDR2 as SYGVKD. The CDR3 runs to 14 residues. The ends lost 3 bases at V and 2 bases at J; junction bases unmatched: 3. The CDR3 reads CAISDGTGAYEQYF. The CDR3 DNA sequence: TGTGCCATCAGTGACGGGACAGGTGCCTACGAGCAGTACTTC.

This clonotype was counted many times. The chain combines TRBV29-1 with TRBJ1-1; no firm D call. Trimming left V 5 bases short and J 0 bases short, with 10 bases between. Per the germline V gene, CDR1 is SQVTM and CDR2 is ANQGSEA. The CDR3 runs 13 residues. The CDR3 DNA follows: TGCAGCGTTACGATAGACATGAACACTGAAGCTTTCTTT. Translation gives CSVTIDMNTEAFF. Combining the CDR3 with reference TRBV29-1 and TRBJ1-1 gives the whole variable domain SAVISQKPSRDICQRGTSLTIQCQVDSQVTMMFWYRQQPGQSLTLIATANQGSEATYESGFVIDKFPISRPNLTFSTLTVSNMSPEDSSIYLCSVTIDMNTEAFFGQGTRLTVV.

At least ten counts were recorded for this clonotype. The rearrangement links TRBV15 to TRBJ1-2, with unresolved D. Germline V gives CDR1 LNHNV, CDR2 YYDKDF (reference sequence). Trimming took off 0 bases at V and 7 bases at J, with 12 bases between the two ends. CDR3 size: 14 residues. The chain's CDR3 is CATSRDRAAGGYTF. The CDR3 DNA is TGTGCCACCAGCAGAGATCGCGCTGCGGGTGGCTACACCTTC.

Worth noting for this clonotype: A much larger clone differs by one base, so this may be a read error. Lacking the conserved final phenylalanine or tryptophan, this CDR3 likely reflects a read error. The rearrangement joins TRBV19 to TRBJ1-5; 9 bases line up with TRBD1. Germline V gene lookup returns CDR1 LNHDA and CDR2 SQIVND (reference sequence). J gave up 7 bases and V 7 bases, and 5 bases lay outside the gene matches. The CDR3 totals 13 residues. The CDR3 region is CASTGQGWQPQHL. The CDR3 region has the DNA TGTGCCAGTACCGGACAGGGGTGGCAGCCCCAGCATCTT.

The V and J genes are TRBV12-3 or TRBV12-4 and TRBJ2-5; maybe TRBD2 (5 bases). Trimming shortened V by 6 bases and J by 5 bases, and 13 bases separated the two germline ends. The CDR3 is made up of 13 amino acids. DNA of the CDR3: TGTGCCAGCAGAAAGGAGGTTTGGGAGACCCAGTACTTC. Translating gives CASRKEVWETQYF.

The sample holds a few counts of this clonotype. This chain links TRBV7-6 with TRBJ1-1, with TRBD1 identical over 7 bases. The CDR3 consists of 14 residues. The V and J ends lost 5 bases and 4 bases, in that order; junction bases with no gene match: 7. Per germline, CDR1 SGHVS and CDR2 FNYEAQ. CDR3 loop: CASSTRQGATEAFF. In DNA form, the CDR3 reads TGTGCCAGCAGCACCCGACAGGGCGCCACTGAAGCTTTCTTT.

Comments on this clonotype: This may stem from a read error, because a much larger clone lies one nucleotide away. This chain joins TRBV7-9 and TRBJ2-5; D unclear. Trimming shortened V by 5 bases and J by 7 bases, and 20 bases separated the two germline ends. Germline loops: CDR1 SEHNR, CDR2 FQNEAQ (reference sequence). The CDR3 spans 15 residues. The CDR3 here is CASSAQTASSGTQYF. The CDR3 DNA sequence: TGTGCCAGCAGCGCTCAGACGGCCTCCTCAGGGACCCAGTACTTC.

The chain uses TRBV12-3 or TRBV12-4 and TRBJ2-5; 7 positions agree with TRBD2. The junction had 7 bases not matched to a gene; V was cut back by 7 bases and J by 2 bases. The CDR3 covers 14 residues. Here the CDR3 DNA reads TGTGCCAGCACGGCGGGAGTGGGGCAAGAGACCCAGTACTTC. The encoded protein is CASTAGVGQETQYF.

This clonotype has only a few counts. The chain couples TRBV7-8 to TRBJ2-7, with D possibly being TRBD1 (5 bases). The CDR3 loop spans 13 amino acids. The germline V and J ends were trimmed by 5 bases and 3 bases, with 11 bases remaining between them. CDR1 SGHVS and CDR2 FQNEAQ come from the germline V gene. The DNA of the CDR3 is TGTGCCAGCAGCCGTCCGGACATCTACGAGCAGTACTTC. Protein sequence: CASSRPDIYEQYF.

The V gene is TRBV20-1, the J gene TRBJ2-2; perhaps TRBD2 as D (6 bases). This CDR3 is 16 amino acids long. Germline assignment: CDR1 DFQATT and CDR2 SNEGSKA (reference sequence). V was trimmed by 4 bases and J by 1 base, leaving 16 bases between them. CDR3 DNA: TGCAGTGCTATAGGGACGGGAGCCTTGAACACCGGGGAGCTGTTTTTT. The encoded protein is CSAIGTGALNTGELFF.

This clonotype was picked up many times. The chain is built from TRBV7-9 and TRBJ1-1; TRBD1 is a possible D gene (6 bases). This CDR3 spans 13 amino acids. The germline V gene has CDR1 SEHNR and CDR2 FQNEAQ (reference sequence). V was cut by 5 bases and J by 8 bases, with 15 bases left in between. The CDR3 loop is CASSPSGQREAFF. The CDR3 nucleotides read TGTGCCAGCAGCCCGAGCGGACAGCGAGAAGCTTTCTTT.

The chain carries TRBV10-3 and TRBJ1-2; D perhaps matches TRBD1 (6 bases). Germline CDR1 and CDR2: ENHRY and SYGVKD. V was shortened by 8 bases and J by 4 bases, with 17 bases between the two germline ends. The length of the CDR3 is 14 residues. CDR3: CAIGDIPRSYGYTF. The DNA for the CDR3 is TGTGCCATCGGGGACATACCCCGAAGCTATGGCTACACCTTC.

As to this clonotype: The conserved phenylalanine or tryptophan normally closing the CDR3 is absent here, so this likely arose from a read error. The limits of the CDR3 on the DNA are not certain, so only TCRdb's listed CDR3 is given. V and J are TRBV10-3 and TRBJ2-7. Including both end residues, the CDR3 is 8 amino acids long. The germline gives CDR1 ENHRY, CDR2 SYGVKD. The CDR3 reads CAISESNR.